A selection of T cell receptor beta chains follows, all from one sample in a study of regulatory T cells in long-lasting Graves disease. Using its own MiXCR run on the multiplex PCR reads, TCRdb lists one record per CDR3 protein. Of about 210,000 distinct CDR3 sequences in the sample, roughly 19% were seen once. These data were also filed under a second study, of T cells in Graves' hyperthyroidism and ophthalmopathy.

This specimen was peripheral blood mononuclear cells (PBMCs), taken at new diagnosis, from a patient treated with antithyroid drugs. Every receptor here comes from a woman aged 25-40 years with Graves disease. Each CDR3 is given with its conserved first and last residue. Fields, in order: J gene, CDR3 length, clone size, D gene, V gene, CDR3 protein, CDR3 DNA. A D gene is named only where the DNA matches it firmly. Some rows mark clone size as missing; the rest say once, few, many or name a class of expanded clone.

J gene: TRBJ2-7
CDR3 length: 15
clone size: NA
D gene: TRBD2
V gene: TRBV6-2/TRBV6-3
CDR3 protein: CASSYRVAGDYEQYF
CDR3 DNA: TGTGCCAGCAGTTACAGGGTAGCGGGAGACTACGAGCAGTACTTC

J gene: TRBJ2-7
CDR3 length: 19
clone size: many
D gene: TRBD2
V gene: TRBV5-1
CDR3 protein: CASSLGRRGASPLAHEQYF
CDR3 DNA: TGCGCCAGCAGCTTGGGGCGGCGGGGGGCGAGTCCCCTCGCGCACGAGCAGTACTTC

J gene: TRBJ1-5
CDR3 length: 16
clone size: many
D gene: TRBD1
V gene: TRBV19
CDR3 protein: CASSIKGGTVNQPQHF
CDR3 DNA: TGTGCCAGTAGTATTAAGGGTGGGACAGTTAATCAGCCCCAGCATTTT

J gene: TRBJ2-3
CDR3 length: 14
clone size: many
D gene: TRBD1
V gene: TRBV30
CDR3 protein: CAWKTGMSTDTQYF
CDR3 DNA: TGTGCCTGGAAGACAGGGATGAGCACAGATACGCAGTATTTT

J gene: TRBJ1-2
CDR3 length: 12
clone size: many
D gene: NA
V gene: TRBV7-2
CDR3 protein: CASSPGQYGYTF
CDR3 DNA: TGTGCCAGCAGCCCCGGACAGTATGGCTACACCTTC

J gene: TRBJ2-4
CDR3 length: 13
clone size: few
D gene: NA
V gene: TRBV2
CDR3 protein: CASRGDGENIQYF
CDR3 DNA: TGTGCCAGCAGAGGGGACGGGGAAAACATTCAGTACTTC

J gene: TRBJ1-2
CDR3 length: 13
clone size: NA
D gene: TRBD1
V gene: TRBV19
CDR3 protein: CASSGRGVYGYTF
CDR3 DNA: TGTGCCAGTAGCGGCAGGGGGGTATATGGCTACACCTTC

J gene: TRBJ1-2
CDR3 length: 14
clone size: many
D gene: TRBD1
V gene: TRBV4-1
CDR3 protein: CASSQPGTGSGYTF
CDR3 DNA: TGCGCCAGCAGCCAACCCGGGACAGGGAGCGGCTACACCTTC

J gene: TRBJ2-7
CDR3 length: 13
clone size: many
D gene: NA
V gene: TRBV6-1
CDR3 protein: CASKDGTPSGQYF
CDR3 DNA: TGTGCCAGCAAGGACGGGACACCTTCCGGGCAGTACTTC

J gene: TRBJ2-1
CDR3 length: 21
clone size: many
D gene: NA
V gene: TRBV19
CDR3 protein: CASSTVVGSGGGSRRDNEQFF
CDR3 DNA: TGTGCCAGTAGTACCGTGGTCGGATCTGGAGGCGGTTCGCGCAGAGACAATGAGCAGTTCTTC

J gene: TRBJ2-3
CDR3 length: 14
clone size: few
D gene: NA
V gene: TRBV6-1
CDR3 protein: CASSGYGGTDTQYF
CDR3 DNA: TGTGCCAGCAGTGGGTACGGTGGCACAGATACGCAGTATTTT